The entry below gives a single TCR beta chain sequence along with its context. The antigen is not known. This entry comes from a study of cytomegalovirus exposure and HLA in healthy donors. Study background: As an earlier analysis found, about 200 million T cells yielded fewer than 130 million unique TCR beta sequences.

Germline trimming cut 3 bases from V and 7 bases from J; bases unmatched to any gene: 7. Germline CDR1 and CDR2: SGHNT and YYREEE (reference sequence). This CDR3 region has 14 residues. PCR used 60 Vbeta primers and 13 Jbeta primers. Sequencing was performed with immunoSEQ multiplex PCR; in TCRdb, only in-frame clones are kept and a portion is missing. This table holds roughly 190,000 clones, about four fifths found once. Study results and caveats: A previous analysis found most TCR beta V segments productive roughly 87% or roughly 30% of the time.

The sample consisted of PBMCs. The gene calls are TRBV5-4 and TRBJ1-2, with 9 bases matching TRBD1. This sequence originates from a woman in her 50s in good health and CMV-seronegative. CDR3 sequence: CASSSGTGSGGYTF. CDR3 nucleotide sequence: TGTGCCAGCAGCTCCGGGACAGGGAGTGGTGGCTACACCTTC. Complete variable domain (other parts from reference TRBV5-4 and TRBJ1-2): ETGVTQSPTHLIKTRGQQVTLRCSSQSGHNTVSWYQQALGQGPQFIFQYYREEENGRGNFPPRFSGLQFPNYSSELNVNALELDDSALYLCASSSGTGSGGYTFGSGTRLTVV.